Reported below is one T cell receptor beta chain. This sample was taken from a study of cytomegalovirus exposure and HLA in healthy donors. Germline values: CDR1 MGHRA, CDR2 YSYEKL. The CDR3 sequence is 15 residues long. Trimming took 4 bases from V and 6 from J; bases not matched to a gene: 7. Generated by immunoSEQ multiplex PCR, the TCRdb table keeps only in-frame clones and is missing some. The table lists over 100,000 clones, about 95% of them singletons. Material: PBMCs. The TCR sequence derives from a woman in her late teens or twenties in good health and CMV-seronegative. This sequence joins TRBV4-1 and TRBJ2-1; the match to TRBD1 covers 9 bases. The CDR3 DNA sequence: TGCGCCAGCAGCCCCCGACAGGGGGACGGCAATGAGCAGTTCTTC. This translates into CASSPRQGDGNEQFF.